The sequence of this T cell receptor beta chain was determined in a study of patients with pleural tuberculosis. CDR1 LGHDT and CDR2 YNNKEL come from the germline V gene (reference sequence). This CDR3 comprises 16 residues. TCRdb reprocessed the reads via MiXCR and lists one record per CDR3 protein. The profile shows 29,000 or so distinct CDR3 sequences, 15% to 20% of them singletons. Comment on this clonotype: Since a much larger clone is just one base distant, this may be a read error.

This receptor was taken from a human donor with pleural tuberculosis. The chain uses TRBV3-1 and TRBJ1-2, with a weak D call TRBD1 (5 bases). Sample: peripheral blood. Here the CDR3 DNA reads TGTGCCAGCAGCCAAGTTGGGACCGACTATAACTATGGCCACACCTTC. Translating it yields CASSQVGTDYNYGHTF.